The 9 T cell receptor beta chains given below trace back to one sample, sequenced in a study of T cell repertoires in cytomegalovirus infection. TCRdb re-analysed the reads in MiXCR, keeping a single row per CDR3 protein. The table shows a few hundred thousand distinct CDR3 sequences, with around 15% occurring only once. Material for sequencing was CD8+ T cells from PBMCs. All receptors come from a human donor in good health (CMV status not recorded). Some clones in this sample may be carry-over from other donors' samples.

This clonotype was counted many times. The V call is TRBV6-2 or TRBV6-3, the J call TRBJ1-5; D not resolved. The CDR3 length is 11 residues. The germline CDR1 and CDR2 sequences are MNHEY and SVGEGT. V was cut by 8 bases and J by 6 bases, with 8 bases left in between. Here the CDR3 reads CASGFGQPQHF. The DNA of the CDR3 is TGTGCCAGCGGTTTTGGTCAGCCCCAGCATTTT.

The chain combines TRBV4-1 with TRBJ2-5; D is possibly TRBD1 or TRBD2 (7 bases each). This CDR3 spans 17 amino acids. Germline values: CDR1 MGHRA, CDR2 YSYEKL. Trimming took off 2 bases at V and 0 bases at J, with 16 bases between the two ends. The DNA of the CDR3 is TGCGCCAGCAGCCAACAGCCCCCAGGGGGGGACCAAGAGACCCAGTACTTC. Protein: CASSQQPPGGDQETQYF.

The chain recombines TRBV7-6 with TRBJ2-7; TRBD1 matches 8 bases. The junction had 8 bases not matched to a gene; V was cut back by 5 bases and J by 5 bases. The germline V gene encodes CDR1 SGHVS and CDR2 FNYEAQ. There are 14 residues in the CDR3. The CDR3 spells CASSPRQGFNEQYF. DNA for the CDR3: TGTGCCAGCAGCCCACGACAGGGGTTTAACGAGCAGTACTTC.

The sample holds a few counts of this clonotype. V and J are TRBV12-3 or TRBV12-4 and TRBJ1-2; 7 bases line up with TRBD1. This CDR3 contains 17 residues. V lost 4 bases and J lost 5; bases outside the gene matches: 16. The CDR3 sequence is CASSSRQGSLGLYGYTF. The CDR3 DNA is TGTGCCAGCAGTTCCCGACAGGGTAGCCTGGGGCTATATGGCTACACCTTC.

This clonotype occurred many times. V usage is TRBV7-2 and J usage is TRBJ2-3, with D unclear. The V end lost 1 base, the J end lost 0 bases, and 11 bases lay between the germline ends. Germline V gene data show CDR1 as SGHTA and CDR2 as FQGNSA. This CDR3 contains 16 residues. The CDR3 bases are TGTGCCAGCAGCTTAGTTGTTAGCCCCAGCACAGATACGCAGTATTTT. Amino acids: CASSLVVSPSTDTQYF.

This clonotype was counted a single time. The rearrangement uses TRBV4-1 and TRBJ2-7, with D perhaps TRBD1 or TRBD2 (5 bases each). The CDR3 length is 15 residues. CDR1 MGHRA and CDR2 YSYEKL come from the germline V gene. V lost 0 bases to trimming and J lost 2 bases, with 11 bases between them. The CDR3 spells CASSQERWGTYEQYF. The CDR3 nucleotides read TGCGCCAGCAGCCAAGAAAGGTGGGGGACCTACGAGCAGTACTTC.

This clonotype was seen a few times. The gene calls are TRBV28 and TRBJ1-5; D uncertain. V was pared by 3 bases and J by 3 bases, with 9 bases between. This CDR3 is 14 amino acids long. Looked up from germline, CDR1 is MDHEN and CDR2 is SYDVKM. CDR3 sequence: CASSFSFSNQPQHF. The CDR3 region has the DNA TGTGCCAGCAGTTTCTCTTTCTCCAATCAGCCCCAGCATTTT. The entire variable domain, with the rest obtained from reference TRBV28 and TRBJ1-5, is as follows: DVKVTQSSRYLVKRTGEKVFLECVQDMDHENMFWYRQDPGLGLRLIYFSYDVKMKEKGDIPEGYSVSREKKERFSLILESASTNQTSMYLCASSFSFSNQPQHFGDGTRLSIL.

This clonotype was observed a few times. V usage is TRBV20-1 and J usage is TRBJ2-7, with 10 nucleotides matching TRBD2. The CDR3 is 12 residues long. CDR1 DFQATT and CDR2 SNEGSKA come from the germline V gene (reference sequence). V was clipped by 3 bases and J by 4 bases; unmatched bases: 0. In nucleotides, the CDR3 is TGCAGTGCTAGTAGCGGGGGGTACGAGCAGTACTTC. Protein sequence: CSASSGGYEQYF.

This clonotype was picked up a small number of times. The chain joins TRBV29-1 to TRBJ1-2; TRBD1 matches at 8 bases. CDR1 and CDR2 (germline): SQVTM, ANQGSEA. Trimming removed 6 bases from V and 8 bases from J; junction bases left unmatched: 11. The CDR3 is made up of 13 amino acids. CDR3 sequence reads: CSVDSGTGRGYTF. The CDR3 DNA reads TGCAGCGTCGACTCCGGGACAGGCAGGGGCTACACCTTC.